These 12 T cell receptor beta chains share one sample of origin, sequenced in a study of blood T cell repertoires in COVID-19. Here immunoSEQ multiplex PCR was the method, and the copy in TCRdb shows in-frame clones only, minus some. The profile shows approximately 170,000 clones, 81% of them singletons. Sequencing used peripheral blood. The receptors derive from a human donor in a cohort sampled during active COVID-19.

This chain uses TRBV11-1 with TRBJ2-3; 7 bases line up with TRBD2. V was pared by 2 bases and J by 1 base, with 6 bases of the junction left unmatched. The CDR3 length is 16 residues. Germline lookup yields CDR1 SGHAT and CDR2 FQDESV (reference sequence). As DNA, the CDR3 is TGTGCCAGCAGCTTATTGGCTAGCGGAGGCACAGATACGCAGTATTTT. This translates into CASSLLASGGTDTQYF.

The chain recombines TRBV3-1 (or the pseudogene TRBV3-2) with TRBJ1-1; D gene ambiguous. The CDR3 is 12 residues long. The germline V and J ends were trimmed by 5 bases and 7 bases, with 11 bases remaining between them. Germline CDR1 LGHDT, CDR2 YNNKEL (reference sequence). CDR3 nucleotide sequence: TGTGCCAGCAGCGTTTTGTCCTTTGAAGCTTTCTTT. Translation: CASSVLSFEAFF.

The CDR3 nucleotides are TGTGCCAGTAGTGGTTTCGGGATGAACACTGAAGCTTTCTTT. This encodes CASSGFGMNTEAFF. The chain has TRBV19 and TRBJ1-1; no clear D. Trimming left V 5 bases short and J 0 bases short, with 10 bases between. The CDR3 runs to 14 residues. CDR1 is LNHDA and CDR2 is SQIVND in the germline V gene (reference sequence). Supplemented by reference TRBV19 and TRBJ1-1, the full variable domain reads DGGITQSPKYLFRKEGQNVTLSCEQNLNHDAMYWYRQDPGQGLRLIYYSQIVNDFQKGDIAEGYSVSREKKESFPLTVTSAQKNPTAFYLCASSGFGMNTEAFFGQGTRLTVV.

V and J are TRBV3-1 (or the pseudogene TRBV3-2) and TRBJ1-1, with 7 bases matching TRBD1. The junction had 5 bases not matched to a gene; V was cut back by 4 bases and J by 0 bases. Germline V gives CDR1 LGHDT, CDR2 YNNKEL (reference sequence). CDR3 size: 15 residues. The CDR3 loop reads CASSRPGQLNTEAFF. The CDR3 DNA reads TGTGCCAGCAGCCGACCGGGACAGCTGAACACTGAAGCTTTCTTT.

As to this clone: Compared with germline, one end of the junction differs, possibly owing to a read error. The genes are TRBV30 and TRBJ2-3, with 7 nucleotides matching TRBD2. The CDR3 is 11 residues long. Germline V gene data show CDR1 as GTSNPN and CDR2 as SVGIG (reference sequence). The CDR3 loop reads CAWNTGGDWNF. The DNA for the CDR3 is TGTGCCTGGAATACTGGGGGGGACTGGAATTTT.

This clone showed up just a few times. The chain recombines TRBV9 with TRBJ2-7; D call uncertain. The V end was cut by 0 bases, the J end by 3 bases, with 16 bases between. Germline V gene data show CDR1 as SGDLS and CDR2 as YYNGEE. The CDR3 covers 16 residues. The CDR3 DNA reads as TGTGCCAGCAGCGTAGGCACTACCCGTTACGACTACGAGCAGTACTTC. Translated, it gives CASSVGTTRYDYEQYF.

This chain uses TRBV19 with TRBJ2-5; the D gene is possibly TRBD2 (6 bases). Between the trimmed V and J ends, which lost 4 bases and 0 bases, there was a span of 24 bases. Germline assignment: CDR1 LNHDA and CDR2 SQIVND (reference sequence). The length of the CDR3 is 19 residues. The CDR3 sequence is CASSRVKLRDWEYQETQYF. The CDR3 DNA is TGTGCCAGTAGTAGAGTAAAGTTAAGGGACTGGGAGTACCAAGAGACCCAGTACTTC.

Concerning this clone: Other DNA sequences in the same sample also yield this CDR3. The chain couples TRBV5-1 to TRBJ2-1; D is undetermined. The CDR3 sequence is 11 residues long. Germline loops: CDR1 SGHRS, CDR2 YFSETQ. Trimming removed 0 bases at V and 7 bases at J, with 2 bases between. The CDR3 DNA follows: TGCGCCAGCAGCTTGGCTAATGAGCAGTTCTTC. Translated, it gives CASSLANEQFF. The complete variable domain, with remaining parts taken from reference TRBV5-1 and TRBJ2-1, reads KAGVTQTPRYLIKTRGQQVTLSCSPISGHRSVSWYQQTPGQGLQFLFEYFSETQRNKGNFPGRFSGRQFSNSRSEMNVSTLELGDSALYLCASSLANEQFFGPGTRLTVL.

CDR3 sequence (DNA): TGTGCCAGCAGCCCACAAGGAGGTCAGCCCCAGCATTTT. Translating it yields CASSPQGGQPQHF. The chain couples TRBV7-3 to TRBJ1-5; D unclear. V lost 5 bases and J lost 6, with 11 bases in between. The CDR3 contains 13 residues. CDR1 is SGHTA and CDR2 is FQGTGA in the germline V gene. The whole variable domain, filled in from reference TRBV7-3 and TRBJ1-5, reads GAGVSQTPSNKVTEKGKYVELRCDPISGHTALYWYRQSLGQGPEFLIYFQGTGAADDSGLPNDRFFAVRPEGSVSTLKIQRTERGDSAVYLCASSPQGGQPQHFGDGTRLSIL.

The chain has TRBV7-2 and TRBJ2-3; D unclear. This CDR3 has 14 amino acids. V shed 1 base and J shed 0 bases, with 5 bases lying between them. Germline V CDR1 and CDR2: SGHTA, FQGNSA. DNA for the CDR3: TGTGCCAGCAGCTTAGTTGGCAGCACAGATACGCAGTATTTT. It specifies CASSLVGSTDTQYF.

The chain combines TRBV19 with TRBJ1-3; D uncertain. Germline loops: CDR1 LNHDA, CDR2 SQIVND (reference sequence). The V end was cut by 1 base, the J end by 0 bases, with 7 bases between. The CDR3 is 15 residues long. CDR3 bases: TGTGCCAGTAGTATAGCACACGCCTCTGGAAACACCATATATTTT. Its protein product is CASSIAHASGNTIYF.

The rearrangement uses TRBV10-1 and TRBJ1-1; D call uncertain. CDR1 and CDR2 (germline): WNHNN, SYGVQD (reference sequence). With 2 bases removed from V and 2 bases from J, the gap between germline ends came to 6 bases. This CDR3 is 13 amino acids long. CDR3 sequence: CASSEQANTEAFF. DNA for the CDR3: TGCGCCAGCAGTGAGCAGGCAAACACTGAAGCTTTCTTT.